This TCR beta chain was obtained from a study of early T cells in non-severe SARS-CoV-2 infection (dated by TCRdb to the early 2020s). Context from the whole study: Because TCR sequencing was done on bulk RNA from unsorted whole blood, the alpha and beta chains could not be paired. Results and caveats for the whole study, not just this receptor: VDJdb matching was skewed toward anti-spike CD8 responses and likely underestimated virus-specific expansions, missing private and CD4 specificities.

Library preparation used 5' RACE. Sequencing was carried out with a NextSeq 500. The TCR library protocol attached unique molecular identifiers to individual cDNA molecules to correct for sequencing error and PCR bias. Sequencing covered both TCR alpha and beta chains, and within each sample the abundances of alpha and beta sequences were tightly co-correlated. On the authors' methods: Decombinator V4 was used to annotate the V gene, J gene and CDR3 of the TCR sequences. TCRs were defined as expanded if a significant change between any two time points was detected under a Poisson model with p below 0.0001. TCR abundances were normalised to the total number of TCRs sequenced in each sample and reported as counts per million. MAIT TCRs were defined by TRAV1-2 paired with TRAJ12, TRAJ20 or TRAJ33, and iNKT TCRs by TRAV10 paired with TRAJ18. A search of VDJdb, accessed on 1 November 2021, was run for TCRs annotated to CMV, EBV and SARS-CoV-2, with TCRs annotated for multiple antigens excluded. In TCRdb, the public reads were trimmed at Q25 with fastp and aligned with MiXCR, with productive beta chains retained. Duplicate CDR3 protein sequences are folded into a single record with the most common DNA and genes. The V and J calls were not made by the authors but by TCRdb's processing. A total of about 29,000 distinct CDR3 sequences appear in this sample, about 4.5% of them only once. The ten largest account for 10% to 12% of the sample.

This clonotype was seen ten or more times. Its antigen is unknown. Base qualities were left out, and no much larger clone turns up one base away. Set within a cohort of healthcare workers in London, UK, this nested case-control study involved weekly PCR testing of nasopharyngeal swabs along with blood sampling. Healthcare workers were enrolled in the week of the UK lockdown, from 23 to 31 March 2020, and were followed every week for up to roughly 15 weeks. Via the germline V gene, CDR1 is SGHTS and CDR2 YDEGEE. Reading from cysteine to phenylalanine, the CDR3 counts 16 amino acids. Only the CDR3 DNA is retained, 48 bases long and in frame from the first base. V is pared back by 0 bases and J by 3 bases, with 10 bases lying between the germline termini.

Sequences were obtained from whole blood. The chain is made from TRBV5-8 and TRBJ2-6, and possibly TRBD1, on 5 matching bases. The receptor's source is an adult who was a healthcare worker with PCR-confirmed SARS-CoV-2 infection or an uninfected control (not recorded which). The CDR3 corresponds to CASSLAQVYGANVLTF. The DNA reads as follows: TGTGCCAGCAGCTTGGCACAGGTGTATGGGGCCAACGTCCTGACTTTC.